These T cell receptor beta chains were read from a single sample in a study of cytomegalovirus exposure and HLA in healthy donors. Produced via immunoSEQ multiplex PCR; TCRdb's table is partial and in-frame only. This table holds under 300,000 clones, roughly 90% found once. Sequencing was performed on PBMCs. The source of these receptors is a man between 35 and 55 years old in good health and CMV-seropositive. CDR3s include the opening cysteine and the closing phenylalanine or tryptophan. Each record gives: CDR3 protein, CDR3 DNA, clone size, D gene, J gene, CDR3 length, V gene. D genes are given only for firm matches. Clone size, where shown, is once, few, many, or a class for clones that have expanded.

CASSVGTTSSYEQYF,TGTGCCAGCAGCGTTGGGACAACCTCCTCCTACGAGCAGTACTTC,.,.,TRBJ2-7,15,TRBV9
CASSLSQGGTQYF,TGTGCCAGCAGTTTATCACAGGGGGGGACCCAGTACTTC,.,TRBD1,TRBJ2-5,13,TRBV28
CASSLAGGTQPQHF,TGTGCCAGCAGCTTAGCGGGAGGGACCCAGCCCCAGCATTTT,few,.,TRBJ1-5,14,TRBV7-6
CASSFRDRASETQYF,TGTGCCAGCAGTTTCCGGGACAGGGCCTCCGAGACCCAGTACTTC,.,TRBD1,TRBJ2-5,15,TRBV6-5
CAISERQGAEQYF,TGTGCCATCTCCGAGCGCCAAGGGGCCGAGCAGTACTTC,.,.,TRBJ2-7,13,TRBV10-3
CASSSKQGGTEAFF,TGTGCCAGCTCATCAAAACAAGGCGGCACTGAAGCTTTCTTT,.,.,TRBJ1-1,14,TRBV18
CASSMGTGGTEAFF,TGTGCCAGTAGTATGGGGACAGGGGGGACTGAAGCTTTCTTT,.,TRBD1,TRBJ1-1,14,TRBV19
CASSLGWSSGVNSYEQYF,TGTGCCAGCAGCTTAGGGTGGAGTAGCGGGGTAAACTCCTACGAGCAGTACTTC,.,TRBD2,TRBJ2-7,18,TRBV7-2
CAQGSGNTIYF,TGTGCGCAGGGTTCTGGAAACACCATATATTTT,.,.,TRBJ1-3,11,TRBV30
CASSPTGTLSYEQYF,TGTGCCAGCAGTCCGACCGGGACTTTGTCCTACGAGCAGTACTTC,.,.,TRBJ2-7,15,TRBV2
CASRTGGSSDTQYF,TGTGCCAGCCGAACAGGGGGGTCCTCAGATACGCAGTATTTT,.,TRBD1,TRBJ2-3,14,TRBV19
CASSLWRDARTQYF,TGTGCCAGCAGCTTGTGGCGGGACGCGAGGACCCAGTACTTC,.,.,TRBJ2-5,14,TRBV7-8
CASSRGQVNTEAFF,TGTGCCAGCAGCAGAGGACAGGTGAACACTGAAGCTTTCTTT,.,TRBD1,TRBJ1-1,14,TRBV7-8
CASSVAPSDTGELFF,TGTGCCAGCAGCGTAGCTCCCAGCGATACCGGGGAGCTGTTTTTT,.,.,TRBJ2-2,15,TRBV9
CASSFPAGTSGGTSTDTQYF,TGTGCCAGCAGTTTTCCCGCCGGGACTAGCGGAGGGACTAGCACAGATACGCAGTATTTT,.,TRBD2,TRBJ2-3,20,TRBV28
CASSMETAPYEQYF,TGTGCCAGTAGTATGGAGACAGCCCCCTACGAGCAGTACTTC,.,.,TRBJ2-7,14,TRBV19
CASSLQENTEAFF,TGCGCCAGCAGCCTGCAGGAGAACACTGAAGCTTTCTTT,.,.,TRBJ1-1,13,TRBV5-1
CASSARLVAGVTGELFF,TGTGCCAGCAGCGCGCGGCTTGTAGCGGGAGTTACCGGGGAGCTGTTTTTT,.,TRBD2,TRBJ2-2,17,TRBV7-9
CASSYGAATNEKLFF,TGTGCCAGCAGTTACGGGGCAGCAACTAATGAAAAACTGTTTTTT,.,.,TRBJ1-4,15,TRBV6-5
CASSPDSQLEAFF,TGTGCCAGCAGTCCCGACAGTCAACTTGAAGCTTTCTTT,few,.,TRBJ1-1,13,TRBV2
CASSSRGNTEAFF,TGTGCCAGCAGCAGTAGGGGGAACACTGAAGCTTTCTTT,.,.,TRBJ1-1,13,TRBV11-1
CSVRRWDRENYGYTF,TGCAGCGTTCGCCGCTGGGACAGGGAGAACTATGGCTACACCTTC,.,TRBD1,TRBJ1-2,15,TRBV29-1
CASSLSKPYEQYF,TGTGCCAGCAGTTTATCCAAGCCCTACGAGCAGTACTTC,.,.,TRBJ2-7,13,TRBV27
CASSVRGAGNTIYF,TGTGCCAGCAGCGTCAGGGGAGCCGGAAACACCATATATTTT,.,.,TRBJ1-3,14,TRBV7-9
CASSQEGVSYEQYF,TGCGCCAGCAGCCAAGAAGGGGTTAGCTACGAGCAGTACTTC,once,.,TRBJ2-7,14,TRBV4-1
CASSHDRVWDTEAFF,TGTGCCAGCTCCCATGACAGGGTATGGGACACTGAAGCTTTCTTT,.,TRBD1,TRBJ1-1,15,TRBV18
CAWTTGTGGSEQYF,TGTGCCTGGACCACCGGGACAGGGGGCAGCGAGCAGTACTTC,.,TRBD1,TRBJ2-7,14,TRBV30
CASSFSGSSYNEQFF,TGCGCCAGCAGTTTTAGCGGGAGCTCCTACAATGAGCAGTTCTTC,.,TRBD2,TRBJ2-1,15,TRBV5-1
CASSFPGGYGYTF,TGTGCCAGCAGTTTTCCAGGGGGCTATGGCTACACCTTC,.,TRBD1,TRBJ1-2,13,TRBV27
CASSQPRGGTGSGEQYF,TGCGCCAGCAGCCAACCCCGTGGGGGGACAGGGTCTGGGGAGCAGTACTTC,.,TRBD1,TRBJ2-5,17,TRBV4-1
CASSHWEGQGSVDTQYF,TGTGCCAGCAGCCACTGGGAGGGACAGGGTTCGGTAGATACGCAGTATTTT,.,TRBD1,TRBJ2-3,17,TRBV9
CAWTISGSWYEQYF,TGTGCCTGGACCATCAGCGGGAGCTGGTACGAGCAGTACTTC,.,TRBD2,TRBJ2-7,14,TRBV30